Here is one TCR beta chain with its context. This entry comes from a study of cytomegalovirus exposure and HLA in healthy donors. The germline gives CDR1 SGHNT, CDR2 YENEEA. The CDR3 spans 14 residues. Trimming stripped 0 bases from V and 11 bases from J, with 17 bases between. The PCR was carried out with 60 Vbeta primers and 13 Jbeta primers. The method was immunoSEQ multiplex PCR; TCRdb's version includes in-frame clones alone and lacks a portion of them. The sample includes 150,000 or so clones, about four fifths of them seen just once. Sequences were obtained from PBMCs. The receptor was derived from a woman aged 18-29 years in good health and CMV-seropositive. The V call is TRBV11-3, the J call TRBJ2-7; tentatively, D is TRBD1 (7 bases). DNA for the CDR3: TGTGCCAGCAGCTTAGATGGCCAGGGGGGTCGGAAGTACTTC. Protein sequence: CASSLDGQGGRKYF. The complete variable domain, with remaining parts taken from reference TRBV11-3 and TRBJ2-7, reads EAGVVQSPRYKIIEKKQPVAFWCNPISGHNTLYWYLQNLGQGPELLIRYENEEAVDDSQLPKDRFSAERLKGVDSTLKIQPAELGDSAVYLCASSLDGQGGRKYFGPGTRLTVT.